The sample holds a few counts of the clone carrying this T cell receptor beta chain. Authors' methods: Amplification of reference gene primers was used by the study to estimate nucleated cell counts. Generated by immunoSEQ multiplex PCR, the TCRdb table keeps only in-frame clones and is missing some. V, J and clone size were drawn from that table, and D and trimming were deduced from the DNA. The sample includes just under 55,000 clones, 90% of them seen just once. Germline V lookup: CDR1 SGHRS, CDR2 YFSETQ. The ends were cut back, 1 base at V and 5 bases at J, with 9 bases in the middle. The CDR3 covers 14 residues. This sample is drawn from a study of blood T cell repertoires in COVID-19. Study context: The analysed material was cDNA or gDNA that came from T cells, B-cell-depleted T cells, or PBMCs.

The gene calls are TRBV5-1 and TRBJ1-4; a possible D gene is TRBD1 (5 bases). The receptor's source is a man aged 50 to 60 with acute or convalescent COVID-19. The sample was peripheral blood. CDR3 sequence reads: CASSLIGGNEKLFF. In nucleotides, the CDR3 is TGCGCCAGCAGCTTGATCGGGGGGAATGAAAAACTGTTTTTT.